This TCR beta chain was found in a study of vaccination and CD4 T cells after COVID-19. Overall study: Convalescent donors were composed of six males and four females, of whom two were Hispanic.

At the Johns Hopkins FTIC core, DNA taken from cultured CD4+ T cells was sequenced by way of the Oncomine TCR Beta short-read assay. Cultured CD4+ T cells were the source of extracted genomic DNA. TCRdb redid the calling of the PCR reads with MiXCR, one entry per CDR3 protein. The top ten clones hold approximately 12% of a sample with fewer than 20,000 distinct CDR3 sequences, about 63% of them seen once. Stated treatment: roughly 10-day PBMC culture with coronavirus spike peptide pools or control peptides (ViraFEST assay). Cells were cultured for roughly eleven days, and then CD4+ T cells were isolated by negative selection. Turning to this clonotype: The antigen is undetermined.

Study outcomes and limitations: Early post-infection timepoints were not included, and relatively few convalescent patients were studied.

The CDR3 extends over 18 amino acids. J gave up 0 bases and V 5 bases, and 11 bases lay outside the gene matches. Germline V gene sequence: CDR1 LNHDA, CDR2 SQIVND (reference sequence). The source material was CD4+ T cells from blood, cultured in vitro. This sequence joins TRBV19 and TRBJ2-7, with TRBD2 identical over 12 bases. The clonotype was recovered from a human donor who had recovered from COVID-19. The CDR3, as DNA: TGTGCCAGTAGTCCTGGGTCCAGGACTAGCGGGGACTCCTACGAGCAGTACTTC. Protein sequence: CASSPGSRTSGDSYEQYF.